Below, 20 T cell receptor beta chains from the same sample are listed, as sequenced in a study of cytomegalovirus exposure and HLA in healthy donors. PCR was performed using 60 Vbeta and 13 Jbeta primers. The method was immunoSEQ multiplex PCR; TCRdb's version includes in-frame clones alone and lacks a portion of them. Here the sample spans 95,000 to 150,000 clones, around 85% being singletons. The sequenced sample consisted of PBMCs. The receptors derive from a young man in good health and CMV-seronegative.

V usage is TRBV9 and J usage is TRBJ2-3; 12 bases map to TRBD2. This CDR3 contains 18 residues. The ends lost 4 bases at V and 5 bases at J; junction bases unmatched: 14. The V gene's germline CDR1 is SGDLS and CDR2 YYNGEE. For the CDR3, the DNA is TGTGCCAGCAGCCTCGACCCACTAGCGGGGGGAAAGAGAGATACGCAGTATTTT. Residues: CASSLDPLAGGKRDTQYF. Using reference TRBV9 and TRBJ2-3 for the parts outside the CDR3, the full variable domain is DSGVTQTPKHLITATGQRVTLRCSPRSGDLSVYWYQQSLDQGLQFLIQYYNGEERAKGNILERFSAQQFPDLHSELNLSSLELGDSALYFCASSLDPLAGGKRDTQYFGPGTRLTVL.

This clone has only one observation. The rearrangement uses TRBV6-1 and TRBJ1-4; tentative D call: TRBD1 (6 bases). The germline gives CDR1 MNHNS, CDR2 SASEGT. Trimming cost V 2 bases and J 5 bases, with 15 bases left between them. This CDR3 region has 16 residues. CDR3 sequence: CASSEIGRQENEKLFF. The CDR3 region has the DNA TGTGCCAGCAGTGAAATCGGTAGACAGGAAAATGAAAAACTGTTTTTT.

This clone was recorded a few times. This sequence joins TRBV6-1 and TRBJ2-3; 12 bases align to TRBD1. The germline gives CDR1 MNHNS, CDR2 SASEGT. V was pared by 3 bases and J by 4 bases, with 2 bases of the junction left unmatched. This CDR3 is 15 amino acids long. The CDR3 region has the DNA TGTGCCAGCAGTGACGGGACAGGGGGCGCAGATACGCAGTATTTT. It yields the protein CASSDGTGGADTQYF.

The genes are TRBV4-2 and TRBJ2-5, with 11 bases aligning to TRBD2. Germline CDR1 LGHNA, CDR2 YNFKEQ. V lost 1 base to trimming and J lost 6 bases; unmatched junction nucleotides: 13. CDR3 length: 18 residues. The CDR3 protein is CASSQGEGTSGFVKTQYF. CDR3 sequence (DNA): TGTGCCAGCAGCCAAGGGGAGGGGACTAGCGGATTCGTAAAGACCCAGTACTTC.

J is TRBJ2-7 and V is TRBV27, with 9 bases fitting TRBD1. The ends lost 5 bases at V and 5 bases at J; junction bases unmatched: 4. The V gene's germline CDR1 is MNHEY and CDR2 SMNVEV (reference sequence). The CDR3 covers 13 residues. The DNA of the CDR3 is TGTGCCAGCAGTACCCGACAGGGGGACGAGCAGTACTTC. Translating gives CASSTRQGDEQYF.

The rearrangement links TRBV6-5 to TRBJ2-7; tentative D call: TRBD1 (5 bases). The CDR3 loop spans 14 amino acids. V lost 6 bases, J lost 2 bases, and 14 bases lay in between. Germline CDR1 and CDR2: MNHEY and SVGAGI. CDR3 bases: TGTGCCAGCAGACCCCAACAGGACCCCTACGAGCAGTACTTC. This encodes CASRPQQDPYEQYF.

The chain combines TRBV14 with TRBJ2-7, with 7 bases aligning to TRBD1. The CDR3 covers 14 residues. CDR1 is SGHDN and CDR2 is FVKESK in the germline V gene. The junction had 2 bases not matched to a gene; V was cut back by 0 bases and J by 3 bases. The CDR3 DNA follows: TGTGCCAGCAGCCAAGAGACAGGGATCTACGAGCAGTACTTC. Its translation is CASSQETGIYEQYF.

The V call is TRBV5-1, the J call TRBJ2-7, with 9 bases that match TRBD1. CDR3 length equals 14 residues. Germline V lookup: CDR1 SGHRS, CDR2 YFSETQ. The junction had 7 bases not matched to a gene; V was cut back by 5 bases and J by 4 bases. This CDR3 is CASRTLGQGYEQYF. DNA for the CDR3: TGCGCCAGCAGAACACTGGGACAGGGATACGAGCAGTACTTC.

The chain recombines TRBV6-7 with TRBJ2-1; 8 bases map to TRBD2. TRBV6-7 is an ORF; its function is uncertain. With 7 bases clipped from V and 4 bases from J, the junction kept 21 bases outside the gene matches. There are 19 residues in the CDR3. The CDR3: CASTLDLFREGGPYNEQFF. Here the CDR3 DNA reads TGTGCCAGCACCTTGGATCTTTTCCGGGAGGGGGGGCCTTACAATGAGCAGTTCTTC.

The chain uses TRBV5-6 and TRBJ1-2; D not resolved. The CDR3 runs to 15 residues. Germline V gene sequence: CDR1 SGHDT, CDR2 YYEEEE. The V and J ends lost 0 bases and 1 base respectively, with 10 bases between them. DNA of the CDR3: TGTGCCAGCAGCTTGGTGGCCCCCCTTAACTATGGCTACACCTTC. Translating it yields CASSLVAPLNYGYTF. Combining the CDR3 with reference TRBV5-6 and TRBJ1-2 gives the whole variable domain DAGVTQSPTHLIKTRGQQVTLRCSPKSGHDTVSWYQQALGQGPQFIFQYYEEEERQRGNFPDRFSGHQFPNYSSELNVNALLLGDSALYLCASSLVAPLNYGYTFGSGTRLTVV.

With regard to this clone: The sample carries other DNA sequences with the same CDR3. V and J are TRBV7-6 and TRBJ1-6; no definite D call. The germline V gene encodes CDR1 SGHVS and CDR2 FNYEAQ. The CDR3 length is 13 residues. Deletions cut 4 bases from V and 7 bases from J, with 8 bases between. The CDR3 loop reads CASSSTGNSPLHF. In DNA form, the CDR3 reads TGTGCCAGCAGCTCGACGGGAAATTCACCCCTCCACTTT.

V usage is TRBV30 and J usage is TRBJ2-6; TRBD1 might be the D (6 bases). Germline V CDR1 and CDR2: GTSNPN, SVGIG (reference sequence). The V gene lost 3 bases and the J gene lost 0 bases, with 6 bases spanning the gap. The CDR3 length is 14 residues. Here the CDR3 reads CAWRGASGANVLTF. CDR3 coding DNA: TGTGCCTGGAGGGGGGCCTCTGGGGCCAACGTCCTGACTTTC.

Notes on this clone: One junction end disagrees with the germline gene, perhaps due to a read error. The genes are TRBV11-2 and TRBJ2-4; D is perhaps TRBD1 (6 bases). Germline CDR1 SGHAT, CDR2 FQNNGV. The CDR3 runs to 15 residues. CDR3 sequence reads: CASSLLRGKENSQYF. In DNA form, the CDR3 reads TGTGCCAGCAGCTTGTTGAGGGGGAAGGAAAACAGTCAGTACTTC.

The chain carries TRBV7-2 and TRBJ1-1; D is uncertain. The CDR3 spans 13 residues. Germline V gives CDR1 SGHTA, CDR2 FQGNSA. V was shortened by 5 bases and J by 11 bases, with 18 bases between the two germline ends. The DNA of the CDR3 is TGTGCCAGCAGCGCCGGAATAGGTTGGCGGGCTTTCTTT. Translation: CASSAGIGWRAFF.

In this sample, this clone turned up once. The J gene is TRBJ2-7, the V gene TRBV27; 7 positions match TRBD1. Germline V CDR1 and CDR2: MNHEY, SMNVEV (reference sequence). The V segment lost 2 bases and the J segment 2 bases; nucleotides outside the gene matches: 0. This CDR3 contains 13 residues. Here the CDR3 reads CASSLDRAYEQYF. The CDR3, as DNA: TGTGCCAGCAGTTTAGACAGGGCCTACGAGCAGTACTTC.

This chain links TRBV9 with TRBJ1-5; 7 nucleotides agree with TRBD1. Germline lookup yields CDR1 SGDLS and CDR2 YYNGEE. The CDR3 is made up of 14 amino acids. The V gene end was trimmed by 5 bases and the J gene end by 0 bases; junction bases not matched to a gene: 2. The CDR3 is CASRTGFSNQPQHF. CDR3 DNA: TGTGCCAGCAGGACAGGGTTTAGCAATCAGCCCCAGCATTTT.

This clone came up once. The chain carries TRBV7-9 and TRBJ2-3; TRBD1 might be the D (5 bases). This CDR3 spans 16 amino acids. CDR1 SEHNR and CDR2 FQNEAQ come from the germline V gene (reference sequence). Trimming left V 2 bases short and J 0 bases short, with 12 bases between. The CDR3 nucleotides read TGTGCCAGCAGCTTACCGAGACAGCTTAGCACAGATACGCAGTATTTT. This encodes CASSLPRQLSTDTQYF.

This chain joins TRBV5-8 and TRBJ1-2, with D possibly matching TRBD1 (5 bases). The CDR3 totals 14 residues. V dropped 3 bases and J dropped 8 bases, with 17 bases sitting between them. Germline V gives CDR1 SGHTS, CDR2 YDEGEE. In DNA form, the CDR3 reads TGTGCCAGCAGCTCTGGGACTTCTCAAGCGGGCTACACCTTC. It codes for CASSSGTSQAGYTF. The full variable domain, rest sourced from reference TRBV5-8 and TRBJ1-2, is EAGVTQSPTHLIKTRGQQATLRCSPISGHTSVYWYQQALGLGLQFLLWYDEGEERNRGNFPPRFSGRQFPNYSSELNVNALELEDSALYLCASSSGTSQAGYTFGSGTRLTVV.

The rearrangement links TRBV7-2 to TRBJ1-5; 7 bases map to TRBD1. Trimming removed 5 bases from V and 7 bases from J; junction bases left unmatched: 5. The V gene's germline CDR1 is SGHTA and CDR2 FQGNSA. The CDR3 runs 13 residues. The CDR3 DNA follows: TGTGCCAGCAGCACCCGACAGGGACAGCCCCAGCATTTT. Encoded protein: CASSTRQGQPQHF.

The genes are TRBV30 and TRBJ1-2; D is perhaps TRBD1 (6 bases). The CDR3 length is 14 residues. V was clipped by 3 bases and J by 4 bases, with 15 bases between them. Germline CDR1 and CDR2: GTSNPN and SVGIG (reference sequence). The CDR3 nucleotides are TGTGCCTGGAGCGTGCTGGGGGCGGGCTATGGCTACACCTTC. The encoded protein is CAWSVLGAGYGYTF.